The 18 T cell receptor beta chains given below trace back to one sample, sequenced in a study of identical twins. TCRdb re-derived calls from the 5' RACE reads in MiXCR, one entry per CDR3 protein. The table shows around 680,000 distinct CDR3 sequences, with approximately 9% occurring only once. These records were also assigned to another study, of yellow fever vaccine responses in identical twins.

Sample: PBMCs. The receptors were sampled from a woman aged 18-29 years in good health.

This clonotype showed up just a few times. The genes are TRBV6-4 and TRBJ2-1, with TRBD2 identical over 7 bases. This CDR3 region has 15 residues. Germline V gene sequence: CDR1 MRHNA, CDR2 SNTAGT. The V segment lost 6 bases and the J segment 3 bases; nucleotides outside the gene matches: 8. The chain's CDR3 is CASSPLSSGYNEQFF. The CDR3 coding sequence is TGTGCCAGCAGCCCCCTCTCTAGCGGCTACAATGAGCAGTTCTTC.

V gene TRBV20-1 combines with J gene TRBJ2-7; 9 bases map to TRBD1. The V gene end was trimmed by 3 bases and the J gene end by 2 bases; junction bases not matched to a gene: 5. This CDR3 has 14 residues. CDR1 and CDR2 from the germline V gene are DFQATT and SNEGSKA (reference sequence). The DNA for the CDR3 is TGCAGTGCTAGGGGACAGGGTATCCCCTACGAGCAGTACTTC. It specifies CSARGQGIPYEQYF.

This clonotype was counted many times. This chain joins TRBV15 and TRBJ2-3; 9 nucleotides match TRBD2. V was clipped by 6 bases and J by 2 bases; unmatched bases: 6. This CDR3 is built from 15 residues. The V gene's germline CDR1 is LNHNV and CDR2 YYDKDF (reference sequence). The CDR3 loop reads CATRYSGSLTDTQYF. The CDR3, as DNA: TGTGCCACCAGATATAGCGGGAGTCTCACAGATACGCAGTATTTT. Variable domain in full (rest from reference TRBV15 and TRBJ2-3): DAMVIQNPRYQVTQFGKPVTLSCSQTLNHNVMYWYQQKSSQAPKLLFHYYDKDFNNEADTPDNFQSRRPNTSFCFLDIRSPGLGDTAMYLCATRYSGSLTDTQYFGPGTRLTVL.

As for this clonotype: Just one base apart from a much larger clone, this may be a read error. This chain links TRBV20-1 with TRBJ2-3; D is perhaps TRBD1 (5 bases). CDR1 is DFQATT and CDR2 is SNEGSKA in the germline V gene (reference sequence). The CDR3 spans 13 residues. CDR3 DNA: TGCAGTGATAGAACCTCAGGGACAGATACGCAGTATTTT. It translates to CSDRTSGTDTQYF.

Many counts were recorded for this clonotype. The chain uses TRBV9 and TRBJ2-1; D perhaps matches TRBD2 (6 bases). The CDR3 has 13 amino acids. The V gene lost 1 base and the J gene lost 8 bases, with 10 bases spanning the gap. Germline CDR1 is SGDLS and CDR2 is YYNGEE. In nucleotides, the CDR3 is TGTGCCAGCAGCGTAAGGCGGGGCGATGAGCAGTTCTTC. Its translation: CASSVRRGDEQFF.

This clonotype was detected only a few times. The chain carries TRBV29-1 and TRBJ2-1; tentatively, D is TRBD1 or TRBD2 (5 bases each). Trimming took 3 bases from V and 4 from J, leaving 10 bases between them. The germline gives CDR1 SQVTM, CDR2 ANQGSEA. CDR3 size: 13 residues. The DNA of the CDR3 is TGCAGCGTTGATGAGAGGGGATACAATGAGCAGTTCTTC. It is translated as CSVDERGYNEQFF.

This clonotype was seen at least ten times. CDR3 protein: CASSVGASGGSRGRPTDTQYF. The CDR3 coding sequence is TGTGCCAGCAGTGTCGGGGCTAGCGGGGGATCAAGGGGCCGACCTACAGATACGCAGTATTTT. The chain combines TRBV6-1 with TRBJ2-3; TRBD2 aligns across 10 bases. Trimming at V came to 4 bases and at J to 3 bases, leaving 22 bases not matched to a gene. The CDR3 loop spans 21 amino acids. CDR1 and CDR2 (germline): MNHNS, SASEGT.

This clonotype was detected many times. This chain joins TRBV29-1 and TRBJ2-5; TRBD2 agrees at 9 bases. CDR1 is SQVTM, CDR2 ANQGSEA, per germline. This CDR3 contains 15 residues. Trimming at V came to 7 bases and at J to 2 bases, leaving 11 bases not matched to a gene. Here the CDR3 reads CSGLDWTSVQETQYF. The CDR3, as DNA: TGCAGCGGGCTGGACTGGACTAGCGTACAAGAGACCCAGTACTTC.

The V call is TRBV5-5, the J call TRBJ1-1; D gene unclear. The germline CDR1 and CDR2 sequences are SGHKS and YYEKEE (reference sequence). The germline V and J ends were trimmed by 3 bases and 1 base, with 7 bases remaining between them. There are 13 residues in the CDR3. The CDR3 DNA reads as TGTGCCAGCAGCTCGCCTGGGAACACTGAAGCTTTCTTT. The encoded protein is CASSSPGNTEAFF. Full variable domain (missing parts from reference TRBV5-5 and TRBJ1-1): DAGVTQSPTHLIKTRGQQVTLRCSPISGHKSVSWYQQVLGQGPQFIFQYYEKEERGRGNFPDRFSARQFPNYSSELNVNALLLGDSALYLCASSSPGNTEAFFGQGTRLTVV.

This clonotype was recorded at least ten times. The gene calls are TRBV5-1 and TRBJ2-3; weak D call: TRBD2 (5 bases). Trimming removed 5 bases at V and 2 bases at J, with 12 bases between. CDR1 is SGHRS and CDR2 is YFSETQ in the germline V gene. The CDR3 has 14 residues. The CDR3 DNA sequence: TGCGCCAGCAGACGTGGACTTGCCACAGATACGCAGTATTTT. Translation gives CASRRGLATDTQYF.

This clonotype has a handful of counts. The genes are TRBV5-1 and TRBJ2-7, with 7 nucleotides matching TRBD2. The germline V gene has CDR1 SGHRS and CDR2 YFSETQ. The CDR3 contains 15 residues. The V gene end was trimmed by 0 bases and the J gene end by 0 bases; junction bases not matched to a gene: 3. CDR3 residues: CASSLVRTSSYEQYF. The CDR3 DNA is TGCGCCAGCAGCTTGGTCAGGACTAGCTCCTACGAGCAGTACTTC.

The table lists this clonotype with a few counts. The genes are TRBV7-8 and TRBJ2-1; D not resolved. V gave up 1 base and J gave up 10 bases, with 5 bases separating them. The CDR3 contains 11 residues. Germline CDR1 SGHVS, CDR2 FQNEAQ. CDR3 amino acids: CASSLGSEQFF. The CDR3 bases are TGTGCCAGCAGCTTAGGGAGCGAGCAGTTCTTC.

The DNA of the CDR3 is TGTGCCACTAGGAGGGACGTCGGCGAGCAGTACTTC. Amino acid sequence: CATRRDVGEQYF. The gene calls are TRBV7-9 and TRBJ2-7; D might be TRBD2 (6 bases). Trimming took 10 bases from V and 6 from J, leaving 16 bases between them. Germline CDR1 is SEHNR and CDR2 is FQNEAQ (reference sequence). The CDR3 sequence is 12 residues long.

This clonotype has more than one count but fewer than ten. V is TRBV20-1 and J is TRBJ2-7; tentative D call: TRBD2 (7 bases). The CDR3 is 14 residues long. Germline V gives CDR1 DFQATT, CDR2 SNEGSKA (reference sequence). Trimming took off 6 bases at V and 9 bases at J, with 24 bases between the two ends. The CDR3 spells CSADRGGGSPWQYF. The CDR3 nucleotides read TGCAGTGCAGACCGGGGAGGGGGGTCCCCATGGCAGTACTTC.

This clonotype showed up just a few times. The J gene is TRBJ2-2, the V gene TRBV28, with 8 positions matching TRBD2. Trimming at V came to 4 bases and at J to 2 bases, leaving 9 bases not matched to a gene. The CDR3 totals 17 residues. Germline CDR1 and CDR2: MDHEN and SYDVKM. The CDR3 protein is CASSSATSGGNTGELFF. CDR3 nucleotide sequence: TGTGCCAGCAGTTCAGCCACTAGCGGAGGAAACACCGGGGAGCTGTTTTTT.

This clonotype has at least ten counts. The rearrangement joins TRBV29-1 to TRBJ2-1; D is perhaps TRBD1 (6 bases). CDR1 and CDR2 from the germline V gene are SQVTM and ANQGSEA. V was trimmed by 1 base and J by 6 bases, leaving 10 bases between them. The CDR3 is 13 residues long. The CDR3 spells CSVEVGQINEQFF. CDR3 nucleotides: TGCAGCGTTGAAGTCGGACAGATCAATGAGCAGTTCTTC.

The table lists this clonotype with many counts. The chain is built from TRBV29-1 and TRBJ2-7, with 9 bases fitting TRBD2. V was pared by 3 bases and J by 2 bases, with 5 bases of the junction left unmatched. The CDR3 consists of 14 residues. Germline CDR1 SQVTM, CDR2 ANQGSEA. The CDR3 region is CSVEDSGSAYEQYF. The DNA of the CDR3 is TGCAGCGTTGAGGATAGCGGGAGTGCCTACGAGCAGTACTTC.

In this sample, this clonotype turned up many times. In nucleotides, the CDR3 is TGTGCCAGCAGTCCACGGGGGATCTATGGCTACACCTTC. Protein product: CASSPRGIYGYTF. The chain uses TRBV28 and TRBJ1-2, with D maybe TRBD1 (5 bases). The CDR3 has 13 residues. Germline V gene data show CDR1 as MDHEN and CDR2 as SYDVKM. V was shortened by 5 bases and J by 4 bases, with 11 bases between the two germline ends.